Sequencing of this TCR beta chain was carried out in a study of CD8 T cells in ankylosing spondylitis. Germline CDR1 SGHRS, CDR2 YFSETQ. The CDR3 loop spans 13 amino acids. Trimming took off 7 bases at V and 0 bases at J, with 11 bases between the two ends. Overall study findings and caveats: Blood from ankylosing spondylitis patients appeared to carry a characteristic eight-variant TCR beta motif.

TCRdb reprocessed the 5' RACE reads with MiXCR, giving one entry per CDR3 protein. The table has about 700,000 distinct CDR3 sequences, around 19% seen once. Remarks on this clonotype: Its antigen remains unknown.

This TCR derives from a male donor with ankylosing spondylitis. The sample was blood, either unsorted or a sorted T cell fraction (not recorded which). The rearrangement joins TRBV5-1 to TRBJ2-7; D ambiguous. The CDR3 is CASREDHSYEQYF. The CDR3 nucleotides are TGCGCCAGCCGTGAGGACCACTCCTACGAGCAGTACTTC.